One sample yielded the 16 T cell receptor beta chains listed below, sequenced in a study of identifying expanded T cells in peripheral blood. Clones were read by immunoSEQ multiplex PCR, and TCRdb kept only the in-frame ones, dropping some. The table shows around 120,000 clones, with approximately 86% occurring only once. The specimen was blood. Every receptor here comes from a person aged 18-70 years in good health.

The V call is TRBV19, the J call TRBJ1-1; no reliable D call. CDR3 length: 13 amino acids. V was cut by 3 bases and J by 0 bases, with 5 bases left in between. Germline assignment: CDR1 LNHDA and CDR2 SQIVND (reference sequence). The CDR3: CASSIDMNTEAFF. The DNA for the CDR3 is TGTGCCAGTAGTATCGACATGAACACTGAAGCTTTCTTT.

The rearrangement uses TRBV2 and TRBJ1-1, with 11 positions matching TRBD1. Per germline, CDR1 SNHLY and CDR2 FYNNEI. This CDR3 comprises 14 residues. The trim removed 7 bases at V and 8 bases at J, leaving 9 bases unmatched. Written as DNA, the CDR3 is TGTGCCAGCACCAGGACAGGGGGCGACGAAGAAGCTTTCTTT. Encoded protein: CASTRTGGDEEAFF.

This clone was observed a few times. The chain combines TRBV7-6 with TRBJ2-7; the match to TRBD1 covers 11 bases. This CDR3 contains 15 residues. Germline-derived CDR1 and CDR2 are SGHVS and FNYEAQ. Trimming took 4 bases from V and 4 from J; bases not matched to a gene: 6. In nucleotides, the CDR3 is TGTGCCAGCAGCTCCCCGCGGGACAGGGGGTACGAGCAGTACTTC. Its protein product is CASSSPRDRGYEQYF.

This clone was detected once. The chain couples TRBV28 to TRBJ2-3, with 13 bases matching TRBD2. Germline CDR1 is MDHEN and CDR2 is SYDVKM. The CDR3 is 20 amino acids. J was trimmed by 4 bases and V by 6 bases; bases with no gene match: 19. CDR3 DNA sequence: TGTGCCAGCAGCTCGGCCGCACTAGCGGGAGGGATAAAATCACCAGATACGCAGTATTTT. This gives the protein CASSSAALAGGIKSPDTQYF.

This clone showed up just a few times. V gene TRBV11-2 combines with J gene TRBJ2-2; unclear D gene. From germline, CDR1 is SGHAT and CDR2 FQNNGV. The CDR3 extends over 12 amino acids. V lost 2 bases and J lost 7, with 5 bases in between. The CDR3 spells CASSLIIGELFF. The CDR3 nucleotides read TGTGCCAGCAGCTTAATTATCGGGGAGCTGTTTTTT.

CDR3 DNA sequence: TGTGCCAGCAGGGCAGGGGGGGCTGAAAAACTGTTTTTT. As protein: CASRAGGAEKLFF. The chain recombines TRBV6-5 with TRBJ1-4; 7 bases align to TRBD1. CDR3 length: 13 residues. The V gene's germline CDR1 is MNHEY and CDR2 SVGAGI. The junction had 5 bases not matched to a gene; V was cut back by 6 bases and J by 7 bases.

The rearrangement joins TRBV5-1 to TRBJ2-5, with TRBD2 matching 7 bases. Germline-derived CDR1 and CDR2 are SGHRS and YFSETQ. V shed 3 bases, J shed 4 bases, and the junction held 6 bases outside the gene matches. The CDR3 consists of 14 residues. The CDR3 reads CASSWGGGGETQYF. The CDR3 DNA sequence: TGCGCCAGCAGCTGGGGGGGAGGAGGAGAGACCCAGTACTTC.

The V gene is TRBV6-6, the J gene TRBJ2-1; 8 bases line up with TRBD2. The CDR3 sequence is 15 residues long. The V gene's germline CDR1 is MNHNY and CDR2 SVGAGI (reference sequence). The junction had 5 bases not matched to a gene; V was cut back by 0 bases and J by 7 bases. CDR3 sequence (DNA): TGTGCCAGCAGTTACTCGACCGGGACTAGAAATGAGCAGTTCTTC. Translating gives CASSYSTGTRNEQFF.

The chain uses TRBV7-3 and TRBJ1-1; no clear D gene. From germline, CDR1 is SGHTA and CDR2 FQGTGA. CDR3 length: 13 residues. The germline V and J ends were trimmed by 3 bases and 7 bases, with 12 bases remaining between them. The CDR3 DNA follows: TGTGCCAGCAGCTTCGACGCCGGCGGTGAAGCTTTCTTT. Its translation is CASSFDAGGEAFF.

This clone was seen only a few times. V is TRBV5-1 and J is TRBJ2-3; 7 positions match TRBD2. The CDR3 length is 16 residues. Germline CDR1 and CDR2: SGHRS and YFSETQ. Trimming removed 4 bases from V and 4 bases from J; junction bases left unmatched: 12. The chain's CDR3 is CASSRRTSGTPDTQYF. The CDR3 coding sequence is TGCGCCAGCAGCCGCCGTACAAGCGGGACCCCAGATACGCAGTATTTT.

This chain connects TRBV28 to TRBJ2-1, with D possibly being TRBD2 (5 bases). The CDR3 covers 12 residues. Trimming took 2 bases from V and 8 from J, leaving 7 bases between them. CDR1 and CDR2 from the germline V gene are MDHEN and SYDVKM. CDR3 region: CASSLEGYEQFF. The CDR3, as DNA: TGTGCCAGCAGTTTAGAGGGCTATGAGCAGTTCTTC.

The rearrangement links TRBV5-1 to TRBJ2-2, with TRBD2 identical over 7 bases. The CDR3 has 15 residues. Per germline, CDR1 SGHRS and CDR2 YFSETQ. V lost 7 bases to trimming and J lost 7 bases; unmatched junction nucleotides: 13. The CDR3 spells CASWRDAGAGGELFF. For the CDR3, the DNA is TGCGCCAGCTGGCGAGATGCGGGAGCGGGCGGGGAGCTGTTTTTT. The whole variable domain, filled in from reference TRBV5-1 and TRBJ2-2, reads KAGVTQTPRYLIKTRGQQVTLSCSPISGHRSVSWYQQTPGQGLQFLFEYFSETQRNKGNFPGRFSGRQFSNSRSEMNVSTLELGDSALYLCASWRDAGAGGELFFGEGSRLTVL.

This clone was counted between two and nine times. The CDR3 here is CSVREPGNTIYF. CDR3 nucleotide sequence: TGCAGCGTAAGAGAGCCCGGAAACACCATATATTTT. The V and J genes are TRBV29-1 and TRBJ1-3; the D is unclear. The germline V and J ends were trimmed by 6 bases and 4 bases, with 10 bases remaining between them. The CDR3 covers 12 residues. CDR1 is SQVTM and CDR2 is ANQGSEA in the germline V gene.

The chain is built from TRBV4-2 and TRBJ1-5; D call uncertain. This CDR3 comprises 15 residues. With 0 bases removed from V and 5 bases from J, the gap between germline ends came to 11 bases. CDR1 and CDR2 (germline): LGHNA, YNFKEQ. CDR3 DNA sequence: TGTGCCAGCAGCCAAGATGGCGCAGTACATCAGCCCCAGCATTTT. Amino acid sequence: CASSQDGAVHQPQHF.

V and J are TRBV27 and TRBJ1-2; no firm D call. The CDR3 loop spans 13 amino acids. CDR1 and CDR2 from the germline V gene are MNHEY and SMNVEV (reference sequence). Deletions cut 3 bases from V and 2 bases from J, with 7 bases between. The CDR3 protein is CASSFKRNYGYTF. Here the CDR3 DNA reads TGTGCCAGCAGTTTCAAGCGGAACTATGGCTACACCTTC.

The rearrangement joins TRBV30 to TRBJ2-7; 9 bases are shared with TRBD1. The CDR3 is made up of 15 amino acids. The V gene's germline CDR1 is GTSNPN and CDR2 SVGIG (reference sequence). Trimming removed 1 base from V and 6 bases from J; junction bases left unmatched: 10. CDR3 bases: TGTGCCTGGAGTGAGTGGGGGGACAGGGTGGTCGAGCAGTACTTC. Its translation is CAWSEWGDRVVEQYF.